One sample yielded the 14 T cell receptor beta chains listed below, sequenced in a study of response to subunit inactivated influenza vaccine. Each CDR3 protein gets one entry after TCRdb re-called the RT-PCR reads with MiXCR. The sample yields around 200,000 distinct CDR3 sequences, roughly 8.7% seen once. Sequenced material: non-naive T cells sorted from PBMCs, taken on the day of vaccination. The receptors originated from a man aged 50-60 years who received an inactivated influenza vaccine.

In this sample, this clonotype turned up many times. V and J are TRBV12-3 or TRBV12-4 and TRBJ2-3; no clear D. The CDR3 covers 12 residues. Trimming pared 6 bases from V and 2 bases from J, leaving 6 bases between. CDR3 in amino acids: CASSQVTDTQYF. The CDR3 DNA is TGTGCCAGCAGCCAGGTCACAGATACGCAGTATTTT.

The CDR3, as DNA: TGCAGCGTTGAACGGACAGGGTGGGAAAAACTGTTTTTT. Protein: CSVERTGWEKLFF. The chain links TRBV29-1 to TRBJ1-4; 8 nucleotides line up with TRBD1. J lost 8 bases, V lost 2 bases, and 4 bases had no gene match. The CDR3 runs 13 residues. Germline V gene lookup returns CDR1 SQVTM and CDR2 ANQGSEA.

This clonotype was counted only a few times. The V gene is TRBV3-1, the J gene TRBJ2-7; D gene ambiguous. With 6 bases removed from V and 4 bases from J, the gap between germline ends came to 7 bases. The germline CDR1 and CDR2 sequences are LGHDT and YNNKEL (reference sequence). The CDR3 totals 11 residues. CDR3 coding DNA: TGTGCCAGCAGGGACCTTTACGAGCAGTACTTC. Amino acid sequence: CASRDLYEQYF.

In this sample, this clonotype turned up a few times. The V and J genes are TRBV28 and TRBJ2-1; 11 bases match TRBD1. Losses at the gene ends were 5 bases for V and 10 bases for J; bases not matched to a gene: 4. This CDR3 is 13 amino acids long. Germline loops: CDR1 MDHEN, CDR2 SYDVKM. The CDR3 coding sequence is TGTGCCAGCAGTGGACAGGGGGCACAGGAGCAGTTCTTC. Translated: CASSGQGAQEQFF.

CDR3 in DNA: TGTGCCAGCAGCGTAACAGCGGGAGGGCCTCGGGCCGGGGAGCTGTTTTTT. This encodes CASSVTAGGPRAGELFF. This rearrangement joins TRBV9 to TRBJ2-2, with 10 bases matching TRBD2. The germline V gene encodes CDR1 SGDLS and CDR2 YYNGEE. V was pared by 1 base and J by 6 bases, with 9 bases of the junction left unmatched. The CDR3 totals 17 residues.

The gene calls are TRBV6-1 and TRBJ2-7, with D possibly TRBD2 on 6 matching bases. V dropped 2 bases and J dropped 6 bases, with 14 bases sitting between them. CDR3 size: 14 residues. CDR1 is MNHNS, CDR2 SASEGT, per germline. The CDR3 DNA reads as TGTGCCAGCAGTGAATCTGTCGGGCGGGGCGAGCAGTACTTC. This codes for CASSESVGRGEQYF.

This clonotype was seen more than once but under ten times. The chain joins TRBV6-5 to TRBJ2-7; D is uncertain. V lost 4 bases and J 2 bases, leaving 9 bases between the germline ends. CDR3 length: 13 residues. The V gene's germline CDR1 is MNHEY and CDR2 SVGAGI. The CDR3 nucleotides read TGTGCCAGCAGTTCGATTGTTACCTACGAGCAGTACTTC. It is translated as CASSSIVTYEQYF.

This clonotype occurred a few times. The chain recombines TRBV20-1 with TRBJ2-1; D might be TRBD1 (5 bases). The germline V gene has CDR1 DFQATT and CDR2 SNEGSKA (reference sequence). V was trimmed by 5 bases and J by 3 bases, leaving 17 bases between them. The CDR3 is 15 amino acids. The CDR3 loop is CSAPAGLHDYNEQFF. The CDR3 DNA is TGCAGTGCTCCGGCAGGGCTACATGACTACAATGAGCAGTTCTTC.

Here the CDR3 DNA reads TGTGCCAGCAGCTTGGACGGACAGGGCGGCACTGAAGCTTTCTTT. Encoded protein: CASSLDGQGGTEAFF. V is TRBV9 and J is TRBJ1-1; 8 nucleotides line up with TRBD1. Trimming at V came to 4 bases and at J to 4 bases, leaving 9 bases not matched to a gene. Germline loops: CDR1 SGDLS, CDR2 YYNGEE. CDR3 length equals 15 residues.

The chain employs TRBV20-1 and TRBJ2-3; TRBD2 is a possible D gene (7 bases). Germline CDR1 is DFQATT and CDR2 is SNEGSKA (reference sequence). The CDR3 has 13 residues. DNA for the CDR3: TGCACCACTGGGGGGGCGAGGGCAGCTACGCAGTATTTT. Translated, it gives CTTGGARAATQYF.

This clonotype has a handful of counts. The V gene is TRBV10-3, the J gene TRBJ1-1; TRBD1 might be the D (6 bases). This CDR3 region has 13 residues. The V gene's germline CDR1 is ENHRY and CDR2 SYGVKD. V gave up 7 bases and J gave up 2 bases, with 11 bases separating them. In DNA form, the CDR3 reads TGTGCCATCAAGCAGGGGCTCAACACTGAAGCTTTCTTT. Protein product: CAIKQGLNTEAFF.

This clonotype showed up just a few times. The V call is TRBV5-1, the J call TRBJ2-3; TRBD2 matches at 7 bases. The CDR3 is 15 residues long. Trimming took 4 bases from V and 1 from J; bases not matched to a gene: 6. Germline V gene lookup returns CDR1 SGHRS and CDR2 YFSETQ. CDR3: CASSPAGERTDTQYF. CDR3 DNA sequence: TGCGCCAGCAGCCCGGCGGGGGAACGCACAGATACGCAGTATTTT.

The J gene is TRBJ1-1, the V gene TRBV5-1, with D tentatively TRBD1 (5 bases). The CDR3 runs to 17 residues. V lost 0 bases, J lost 0 bases, and 15 bases lay in between. Germline V gene data show CDR1 as SGHRS and CDR2 as YFSETQ. In DNA, the CDR3 is TGCGCCAGCAGCTTGGATGGGAAGGGACCCATGAACACTGAAGCTTTCTTT. Protein product: CASSLDGKGPMNTEAFF.

The J gene is TRBJ2-3, the V gene TRBV7-2, with D perhaps TRBD1 (8 bases). Germline V CDR1 and CDR2: SGHTA, FQGNSA. V lost 6 bases and J 12 bases, leaving 16 bases between the germline ends. CDR3 length: 12 residues. For the CDR3, the DNA is TGTGCCAGCAGTCCAGGGGGCGGGGGCCAGTATTTT. It encodes CASSPGGGGQYF.